The clone carrying this T cell receptor beta chain occurred a few times. The antigen remains undetermined. The data were obtained in a study of T cells after yellow fever vaccination. Germline trimming cut 5 bases from V and 8 bases from J; bases unmatched to any gene: 7. Germline V gene data show CDR1 as SGHRS and CDR2 as YFSETQ. This CDR3 spans 14 amino acids. As TCR cDNA was made by 5'RACE template switching, a universal primer site and UMIs were added. Via MiXCR, TCRdb re-called the 5' RACE reads, giving one row per CDR3 protein. The data show about 550,000 distinct CDR3 sequences, with 15% to 20% seen just once and approximately 15% held by the top ten. Study observations and caveats: Booster samples showed a return of most primary-vaccination clones (around 95% CD4, 70% to 90% CD8). Though weaker, the secondary response peaked faster, on day 5 versus 15. Overlap between CD4 and CD8 compartments was detected for a small share of clonotypes.

The input for sequencing was PBMCs, taken 15 days after the yellow fever booster vaccination. The V gene is TRBV5-1, the J gene TRBJ2-1; 10 bases line up with TRBD2. This receptor was taken from a man aged 25 to 40 who received the YFV17D yellow fever vaccine. The CDR3 loop reads CASRASGRAHEQFF. CDR3 sequence (DNA): TGCGCCAGCAGGGCGAGCGGGAGGGCACATGAGCAGTTCTTC.